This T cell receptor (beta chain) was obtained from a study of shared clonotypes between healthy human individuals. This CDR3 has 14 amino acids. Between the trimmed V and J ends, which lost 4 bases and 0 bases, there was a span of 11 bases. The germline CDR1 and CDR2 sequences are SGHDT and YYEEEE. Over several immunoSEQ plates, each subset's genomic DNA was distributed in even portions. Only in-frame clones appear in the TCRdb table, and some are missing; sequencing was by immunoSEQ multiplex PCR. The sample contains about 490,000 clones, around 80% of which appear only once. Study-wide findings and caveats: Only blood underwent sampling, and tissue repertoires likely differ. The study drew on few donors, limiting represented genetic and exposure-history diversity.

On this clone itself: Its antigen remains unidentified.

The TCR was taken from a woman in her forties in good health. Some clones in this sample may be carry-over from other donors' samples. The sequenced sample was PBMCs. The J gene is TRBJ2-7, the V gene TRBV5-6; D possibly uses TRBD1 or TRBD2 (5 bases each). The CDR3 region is CASSRGLNSYEQYF. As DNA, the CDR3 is TGTGCCAGCAGCCGGGGCCTAAACTCCTACGAGCAGTACTTC.